Here is one T cell receptor beta chain with its context. Its antigen is as yet unknown. The record originates from a study of T cell responses to AZD1222 COVID-19 vaccine. Study-level results: Regions 160-218 and 743-854 held dominance among vaccine-associated CD4 TCRs, which spanned spike. Targeting of unmutated variant regions was reportedly seen in nearly half of spike-specific TCRs.

Measured with immunoSEQ multiplex PCR; TCRdb has only the in-frame clones, and not every one. The sample contains 150,000 to 200,000 clones, about nine tenths of which appear only once. The CDR3 contains 12 residues. Germline values: CDR1 LGHNA, CDR2 YNFKEQ. The V and J ends lost 1 base and 5 bases respectively, with 2 bases between them. The specimen comprised peripheral blood, sampled 28 days after the second AZD1222 dose. The V call is TRBV4-2, the J call TRBJ2-2; no definite D call. The sequence came from an adult who received the AZD1222 COVID-19 vaccine. As DNA, the CDR3 is TGTGCCAGCAGCCAAGCGACCGGGGAGCTGTTTTTT. This encodes CASSQATGELFF.